This section outlines one T cell receptor (beta chain) sequence together with its context. Its specificity is unknown. The sample originates from a study of T cell responses to AZD1222 COVID-19 vaccine. Study conclusions and caveats: Baseline seropositives among AZD1222 recipients totaled only 6 or 7.

Germline V gene data show CDR1 as KGHSH and CDR2 as LQKENI. The CDR3 totals 15 residues. The germline V and J ends were trimmed by 0 bases and 0 bases, with 8 bases remaining between them. Profiling relied on immunoSEQ multiplex PCR, and the TCRdb table lists in-frame clones only, not all of them. The table includes 150,000 to 200,000 clones, 80% to 95% detected once. The source material was peripheral blood, sampled 28 days after the second AZD1222 dose. The chain employs TRBV18 and TRBJ1-1; D gene unclear. This receptor was identified in an adult who received the AZD1222 COVID-19 vaccine. The CDR3, as DNA: TGTGCCAGCTCACCACCGTTTACCGTGAACACTGAAGCTTTCTTT. Translating it yields CASSPPFTVNTEAFF.